This record concerns one T cell receptor (beta chain) sequence. What it binds is not known. These data come from a study of TIL therapy for anti-PD-1-resistant metastatic lung cancer. Study-level background: Patients had a median age of approximately 50 years (range roughly 38-75). Most patients had lung adenocarcinoma. Study-level points and caveats: Treatment-naive, never-smoker and oncogene-addicted patients were overrepresented in this highly selected cohort.

The time point is: pre-treatment sample, taken before nivolumab and TIL therapy. This CDR3 region has 15 residues. Losses at the gene ends were 5 bases for V and 2 bases for J; bases not matched to a gene: 6. Germline V gene data show CDR1 as SEHNR and CDR2 as FQNEAQ (reference sequence). This was the immunoSEQ v3 assay. Generated by immunoSEQ multiplex PCR, the TCRdb table keeps only in-frame clones and is missing some. The sample lists about 59,000 clones, roughly 80% seen once, with about 1.8% in the top ten. Material: blood, obtained at baseline. The chain combines TRBV7-9 with TRBJ1-5, with TRBD1 matching over 7 bases. This clonotype was obtained from a person aged 25 to 80 with non-small cell lung cancer. In nucleotides, the CDR3 is TGTGCCAGCAGCCGACAGGGCTTCGGCAATCAGCCCCAGCATTTT. Translation: CASSRQGFGNQPQHF.